This T cell receptor (beta chain) appears in the sequencing data of a study of blood T cell repertoires in COVID-19. Study information: The samples span acute and convalescent COVID-19 from the United States, Italy and Spain.

In the authors' methods: Amplifying reference gene primers gave estimates of nucleated cell counts. The table came from immunoSEQ multiplex PCR; TCRdb's copy has only in-frame clones and leaves some out. V and J calls plus clone size are reproduced from that table; the DNA served to infer D and trimming. The table has approximately 29,000 clones, 90% to 95% seen once. Followed longitudinally, the Seattle patients had been enrolled during active infection. The CDR3 totals 15 residues. CDR1 is SGHRS, CDR2 YFSETQ, per germline. J was trimmed by 6 bases and V by 1 base; bases with no gene match: 6. V is TRBV5-1 and J is TRBJ2-1, with 8 bases lining up with TRBD2. The sequencing input was peripheral blood. The TCR originated in a woman in her 70s with COVID-19, enrolled during active disease. CDR3 in amino acids: CASSLRSGSFNEQFF. The CDR3 DNA reads TGCGCCAGCAGCTTGAGGAGCGGGAGTTTCAATGAGCAGTTCTTC. The full variable domain, in which reference TRBV5-1 and TRBJ2-1 provide the parts outside the CDR3, is KAGVTQTPRYLIKTRGQQVTLSCSPISGHRSVSWYQQTPGQGLQFLFEYFSETQRNKGNFPGRFSGRQFSNSRSEMNVSTLELGDSALYLCASSLRSGSFNEQFFGPGTRLTVL.